This entry lists 10 T cell receptor beta chains sequenced from one sample in a study of blood T cells in healthy people across ages. A second PCR, run for about 7 to 11 cycles, used a sample-barcoded 5' primer plus a J-beta primer mix. TCRdb redid the calling of the 5' RACE reads with MiXCR, one entry per CDR3 protein. In the table there are about 810,000 distinct CDR3 sequences, roughly 40% of which are singletons. Sequencing was performed on blood. The receptors were gathered from a man aged 18 to 30 in good health.

This clonotype has only a few counts. The chain employs TRBV5-5 and TRBJ1-4; D unresolved. This CDR3 spans 15 amino acids. Trimming took off 3 bases at V and 8 bases at J, with 17 bases between the two ends. Germline CDR1 is SGHKS and CDR2 is YYEKEE (reference sequence). The CDR3 here is CASSWSPPSGEKLFF. DNA of the CDR3: TGTGCCAGCAGCTGGAGTCCGCCAAGTGGGGAAAAACTGTTTTTT.

The CDR3 bases are TGTGCCACCAACCGGGACAGGGGGGCCGGGGAGCTGTTTTTT. Protein: CATNRDRGAGELFF. This chain uses TRBV12-3 or TRBV12-4 with TRBJ2-2; 11 bases fit TRBD1. The length of the CDR3 is 14 residues. After removal of 10 bases from V and 6 bases from J, the junction contained 7 bases not matched to a gene.

This clonotype was detected many times. The chain joins TRBV7-9 to TRBJ1-1; D call uncertain. This CDR3 is built from 15 residues. Trimming took 5 bases from V and 2 from J, leaving 15 bases between them. Germline assignment: CDR1 SEHNR and CDR2 FQNEAQ (reference sequence). CDR3 bases: TGTGCCAGCAGCGGCCCGACCCCCTCCAACACTGAAGCTTTCTTT. Its protein is CASSGPTPSNTEAFF.

This clonotype showed up just a few times. This chain connects TRBV9 to TRBJ2-3, with 7 bases fitting TRBD1. V dropped 2 bases and J dropped 1; count of bases not matched to a gene: 7. Germline V CDR1 and CDR2: SGDLS, YYNGEE. This CDR3 has 16 amino acids. The CDR3, as DNA: TGTGCCAGCAGCGTCCGAGGGGGCGCCCGCACAGATACGCAGTATTTT. Translating gives CASSVRGGARTDTQYF. The whole variable domain, remainder taken from reference TRBV9 and TRBJ2-3, is DSGVTQTPKHLITATGQRVTLRCSPRSGDLSVYWYQQSLDQGLQFLIQYYNGEERAKGNILERFSAQQFPDLHSELNLSSLELGDSALYFCASSVRGGARTDTQYFGPGTRLTVL.

CDR3 residues: CATRSEGAGTEAFF. The CDR3 DNA reads TGTGCCACCAGATCTGAGGGCGCGGGTACTGAAGCTTTCTTT. The chain links TRBV24-1 to TRBJ1-1; D remains ambiguous. Trimming took off 7 bases at V and 5 bases at J, with 16 bases between the two ends. The CDR3 length is 14 residues. CDR1 is KGHDR, CDR2 SFDVKD, per germline.

V usage is TRBV20-1 and J usage is TRBJ1-5, with D perhaps matching TRBD1 (5 bases). Germline-derived CDR1 and CDR2 are DFQATT and SNEGSKA (reference sequence). The CDR3 has 13 amino acids. Between the trimmed V and J ends, which lost 5 bases and 3 bases, there was a span of 11 bases. The CDR3 DNA follows: TGCAGTGCTGCGGGACCGATCAATCAGCCCCAGCATTTT. It is translated as CSAAGPINQPQHF.

This clonotype was seen a few times. This chain uses TRBV4-1 with TRBJ2-3; 8 nucleotides line up with TRBD2. This CDR3 comprises 17 residues. CDR1 is MGHRA and CDR2 is YSYEKL in the germline V gene. The V and J ends lost 0 bases and 1 base, in that order; junction bases with no gene match: 6. Here the CDR3 DNA reads TGCGCCAGCAGCCAAGATATCCCAGCGGGGGGCACAGATACGCAGTATTTT. This translates into CASSQDIPAGGTDTQYF.

The V call is TRBV6-5, the J call TRBJ2-1, with 8 bases aligning to TRBD1. Matching the DNA end better, TRBJ2-7 makes the J call doubtful. This CDR3 spans 16 amino acids. The V gene's germline CDR1 is MNHEY and CDR2 SVGAGI. DNA for the CDR3: TGTGCCAGCAGATACGACAGGGGAACATCCTACAATGAGCAGTACTTC. Translated: CASRYDRGTSYNEQYF.

V gene TRBV29-1 combines with J gene TRBJ2-5, with 10 bases aligning to TRBD1. The CDR3 is made up of 14 amino acids. Per germline, CDR1 SQVTM and CDR2 ANQGSEA. Trimming cost V 7 bases and J 11 bases; bases outside gene matches: 16. The DNA for the CDR3 is TGCAGCGCTCACCGGGACAGGGGACTAAATGAGCAGTACTTC. Residues: CSAHRDRGLNEQYF.

The gene calls are TRBV13 and TRBJ2-5; D not certain. Germline CDR1 PRHDT, CDR2 FYEKMQ (reference sequence). The CDR3 runs to 15 residues. The V end lost 4 bases, the J end lost 1 base, and 13 bases lay between the germline ends. Here the CDR3 reads CASSSKSRIQETQYF. CDR3 sequence (DNA): TGTGCCAGCAGCTCCAAAAGCAGGATCCAAGAGACCCAGTACTTC.